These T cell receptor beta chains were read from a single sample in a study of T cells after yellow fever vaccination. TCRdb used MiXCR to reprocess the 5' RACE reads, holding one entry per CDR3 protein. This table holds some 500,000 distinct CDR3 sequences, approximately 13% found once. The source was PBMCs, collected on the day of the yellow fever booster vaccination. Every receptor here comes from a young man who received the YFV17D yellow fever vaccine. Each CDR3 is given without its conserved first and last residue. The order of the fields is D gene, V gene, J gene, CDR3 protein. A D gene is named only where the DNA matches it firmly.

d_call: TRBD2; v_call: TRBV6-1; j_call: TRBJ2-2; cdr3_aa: ASRREGGTGELF
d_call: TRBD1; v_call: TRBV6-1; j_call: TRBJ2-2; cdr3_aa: ASRRQGTNTGELF
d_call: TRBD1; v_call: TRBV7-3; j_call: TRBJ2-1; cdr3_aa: ASSLRGDRAAEQF
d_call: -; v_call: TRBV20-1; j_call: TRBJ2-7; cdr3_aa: SAGGSWYEQY
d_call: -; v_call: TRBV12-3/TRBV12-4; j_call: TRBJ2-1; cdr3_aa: ASSFLASYNEQF
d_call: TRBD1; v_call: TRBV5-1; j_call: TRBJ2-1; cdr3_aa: ASSLARDRGALYNEQF
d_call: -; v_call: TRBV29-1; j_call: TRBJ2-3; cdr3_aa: SVTTGGAGTDTQY
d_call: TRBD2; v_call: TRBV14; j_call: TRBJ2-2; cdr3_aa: ASSWTRFGELF
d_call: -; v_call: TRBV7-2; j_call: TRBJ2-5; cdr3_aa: ASRAGARETQY
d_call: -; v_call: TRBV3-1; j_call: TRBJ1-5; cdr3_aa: ASSQDNTGGQPQH
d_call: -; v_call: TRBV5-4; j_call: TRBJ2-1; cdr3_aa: ASSLRRGGNEQF
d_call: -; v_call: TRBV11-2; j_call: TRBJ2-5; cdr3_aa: ASSALETQY
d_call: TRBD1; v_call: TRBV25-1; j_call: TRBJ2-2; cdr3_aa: ASSCQGAGELF
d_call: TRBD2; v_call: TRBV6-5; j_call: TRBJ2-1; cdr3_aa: ASSYGSGRGEQF
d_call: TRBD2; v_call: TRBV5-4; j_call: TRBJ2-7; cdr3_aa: ASSLGVSGGNYEQY
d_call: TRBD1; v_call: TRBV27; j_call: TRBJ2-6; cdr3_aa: ASSTNRGSGANVLT
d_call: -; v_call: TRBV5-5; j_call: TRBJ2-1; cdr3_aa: ASSPGFSSYNEQF